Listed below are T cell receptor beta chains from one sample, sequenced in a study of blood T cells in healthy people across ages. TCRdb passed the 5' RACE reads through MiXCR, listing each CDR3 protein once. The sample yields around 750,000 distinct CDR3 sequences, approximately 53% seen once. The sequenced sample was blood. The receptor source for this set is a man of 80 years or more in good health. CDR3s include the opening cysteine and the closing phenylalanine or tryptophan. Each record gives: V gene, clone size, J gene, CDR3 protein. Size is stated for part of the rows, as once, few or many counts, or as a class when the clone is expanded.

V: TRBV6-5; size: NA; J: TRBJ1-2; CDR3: CASSYRGHPYGYTF
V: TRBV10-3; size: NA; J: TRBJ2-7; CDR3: CAIKTVGFYEQYF
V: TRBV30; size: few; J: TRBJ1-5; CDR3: CACSRGNSNQPQHF
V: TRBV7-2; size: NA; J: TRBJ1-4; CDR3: CASSPRGQVFEKLFF
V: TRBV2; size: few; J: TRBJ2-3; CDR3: CASRDGGKWYF
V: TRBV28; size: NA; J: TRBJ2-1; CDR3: CASGATSGAYNEQFF
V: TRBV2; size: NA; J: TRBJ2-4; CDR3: CASSERSPGPKNIQYF
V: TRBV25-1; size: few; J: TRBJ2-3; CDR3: CASSPPSGTPHRYAYF
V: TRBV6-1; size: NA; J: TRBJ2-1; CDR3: CASSPRMIAGGSYNEQFF
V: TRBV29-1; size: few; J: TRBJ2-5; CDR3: CSVDPRQSGQETQYF
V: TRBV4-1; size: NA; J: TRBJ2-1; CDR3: CASSSTSGGSYNEQFF
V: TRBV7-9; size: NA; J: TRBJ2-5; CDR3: CACSGGPRYQETQYF
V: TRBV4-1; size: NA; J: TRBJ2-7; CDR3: CASSQDGTGDEQYF
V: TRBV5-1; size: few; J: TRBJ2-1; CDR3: CASSVASGSDEQFF
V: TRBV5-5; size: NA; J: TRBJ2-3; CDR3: CASSLQLAGTDTQYF
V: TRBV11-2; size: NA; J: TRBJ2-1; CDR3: CASSPSRSEQFF
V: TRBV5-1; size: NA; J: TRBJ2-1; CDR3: CASSNKNEQFF
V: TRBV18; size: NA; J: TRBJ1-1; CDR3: CASSPGGGRTEAFF
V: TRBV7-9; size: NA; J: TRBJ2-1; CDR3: CASSLAGQLSYNEQFF
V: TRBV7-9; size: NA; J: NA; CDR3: CASSQLNNRDRGYEQYF
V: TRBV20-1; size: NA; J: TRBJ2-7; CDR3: CSASHGRSYEQYF
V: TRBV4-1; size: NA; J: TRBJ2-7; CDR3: CASSRYTGDSSYEQYF
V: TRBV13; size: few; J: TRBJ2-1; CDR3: CASSFDRVGEQFF
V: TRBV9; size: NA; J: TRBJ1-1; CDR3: CASSVVAPTAEAFF
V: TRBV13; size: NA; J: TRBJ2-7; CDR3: CASSPRLFPYEQYF
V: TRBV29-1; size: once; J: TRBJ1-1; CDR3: CSVEPERQGRAFF
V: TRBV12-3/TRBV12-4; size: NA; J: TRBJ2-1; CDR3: CASSLARVAGVNEQFF
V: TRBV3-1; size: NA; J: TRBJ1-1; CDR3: CASSFESNTEAFF
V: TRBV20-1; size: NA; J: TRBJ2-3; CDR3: CSARVGADTQYF
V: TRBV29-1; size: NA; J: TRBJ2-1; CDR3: CSVEGASGVYNEQFF
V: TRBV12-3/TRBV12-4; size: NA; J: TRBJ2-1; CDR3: CASSPPQHPEQFF
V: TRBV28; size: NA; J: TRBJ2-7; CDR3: CASSFPGVREQYF
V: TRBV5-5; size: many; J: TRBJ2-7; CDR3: CASSLESGPYYEQYF
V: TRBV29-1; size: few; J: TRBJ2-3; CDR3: CSEWGPQTTDTQYF
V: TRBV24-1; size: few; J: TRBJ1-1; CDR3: CATSGRGTNTEAFF
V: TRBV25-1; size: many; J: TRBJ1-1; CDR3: CASSDGTYTEAFF
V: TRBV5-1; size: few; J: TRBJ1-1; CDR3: CASSFRIPGGYQNTEAFF
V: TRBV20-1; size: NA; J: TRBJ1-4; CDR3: CSAEKTTNEKLFF
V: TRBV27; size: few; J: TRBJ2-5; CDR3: CASRAGTGLGVEETQYF
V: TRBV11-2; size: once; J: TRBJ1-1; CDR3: CASSRTVEAFF
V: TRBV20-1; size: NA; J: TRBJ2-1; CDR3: CSASFSTRSEQFF
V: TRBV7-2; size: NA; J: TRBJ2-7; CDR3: CASSSGLAFSYEQYF
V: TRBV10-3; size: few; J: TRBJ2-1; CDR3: CAISPGTGEQFF
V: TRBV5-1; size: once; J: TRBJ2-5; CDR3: CASSLGTPRGGETQYF
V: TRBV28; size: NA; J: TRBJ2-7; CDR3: CASSYPRGFSYEQYF
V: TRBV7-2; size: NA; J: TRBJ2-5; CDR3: CASSRKFARGREAQYF
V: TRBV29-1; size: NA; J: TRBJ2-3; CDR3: CSVAYRASSTDTQYF
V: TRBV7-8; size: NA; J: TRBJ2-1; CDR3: CASSRRLAGDEDEQFF
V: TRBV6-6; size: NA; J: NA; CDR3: CASSYSARVMVETQYF
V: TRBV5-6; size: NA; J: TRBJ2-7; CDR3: CASRLRTSGSNYEQYF
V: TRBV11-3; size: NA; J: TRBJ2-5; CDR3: CASGLTGSGETQYF
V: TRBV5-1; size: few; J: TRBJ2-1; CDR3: CASSLFNRENGFF
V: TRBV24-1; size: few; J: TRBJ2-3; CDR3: CATSPRGDTQYF